A selection of T cell receptor beta chains follows, all from one sample in a study of blood T cell repertoires in COVID-19. Assay used: immunoSEQ multiplex PCR; TCRdb lists only in-frame clones, some missing. Counted here are 110,000 or so clones, around 89% occurring once; the ten biggest clones make up over 4%. The specimen was peripheral blood. The receptors derive from a woman between 45 and 60 years old with acute or convalescent COVID-19. CDR3s include the opening cysteine and the closing phenylalanine or tryptophan. Each record gives: J gene, clone size, V gene, D gene, CDR3 DNA, CDR3 protein. D genes are given only for firm matches. Clone size is shown for a subset of rows, as once, few, many or a class of expanded clone.

>TRBJ2-6|NA|TRBV13|NA
TGTGCCAGCAGCTTTTCGACAGGCCCCTTTAACATCTCTGGGGCCAACGTCCTGACTTTC
CASSFSTGPFNISGANVLTF
>TRBJ2-1|NA|TRBV3-1/TRBV3-2|NA
TGTGCCAGCAGCCCAGTTGGAGAGAATTACAATGAGCAGTTCTTC
CASSPVGENYNEQFF
>TRBJ1-2|NA|TRBV5-6|TRBD1
TGTGCCAGCAGCTCGGGACAGAACTATGGCTACACCTTC
CASSSGQNYGYTF
>TRBJ1-5|NA|TRBV6-5|TRBD1
TGTGCCAGCCGGACAGGGGGAAGCAATCAGCCCCAGCATTTT
CASRTGGSNQPQHF
>TRBJ2-7|NA|TRBV5-6|NA
TGTGCCAGCAGCCCTAGCTGGGCACCCTACGAGCAGTACTTC
CASSPSWAPYEQYF
>TRBJ2-3|once|TRBV4-2|TRBD2
TGTGCCAGCAGCCAAGGGGGGGCTAGCGGGGGCACAGATACGCAGTATTTT
CASSQGGASGGTDTQYF
>TRBJ1-6|NA|TRBV5-1|NA
TGCGCCAGCAGCTTGGGAGGGTCCGATAATTCACCCCTCCACTTT
CASSLGGSDNSPLHF
>TRBJ1-4|NA|TRBV18|NA
TGTGCCAGCTCACCGAATGTCGACAGGTCTAATGAAAAACTGTTTTTT
CASSPNVDRSNEKLFF
>TRBJ1-1|NA|TRBV5-1|NA
TGCGCCAGCAGCTTGTCGGGTGGCACTGAAGCTTTCTTT
CASSLSGGTEAFF
>TRBJ2-1|few|TRBV7-9|TRBD1
TGTGCCAGCAGCCAAAACAGGGGTGGAGGTCAGCAGTTCTTC
CASSQNRGGGQQFF
>TRBJ1-5|NA|TRBV6-2/TRBV6-3|NA
TGTGCCAGCAGCGACCCACGGAGTATCAATCAGCCCCAGCATTTT
CASSDPRSINQPQHF
>TRBJ1-5|NA|TRBV19|NA
TGTGCCAGTAGTATCGAACAGAATTATCAGCCCCAGCATTTT
CASSIEQNYQPQHF
>TRBJ1-4|once|TRBV6-5|TRBD1
TGTGCCAGCAGCGCACGGACAGGGGCGAGGGAAAAACTGTTTTTT
CASSARTGAREKLFF
>TRBJ2-6|once|TRBV27|NA
TGTGCCAGCAGTCCCCCTGGGGCCGGGGCCAACGTCCTGACTTTC
CASSPPGAGANVLTF
>TRBJ2-7|NA|TRBV5-4|TRBD2
TGTGCCAGCAGCCCCCGGACTAGCGGCCCCTACGAGCAGTACTTC
CASSPRTSGPYEQYF
>TRBJ2-7|NA|TRBV2|TRBD2
TGTGCCAGCAGTGAAGCGGCGGGAGTAACCTACGAGCAGTACTTC
CASSEAAGVTYEQYF
>TRBJ1-4|NA|TRBV6-5|TRBD1
TGTGCCAGCATGAGGGACAGGCAGAATGAAAAACTGTTTTTT
CASMRDRQNEKLFF